This T cell receptor (beta chain) was recovered during a study of shared clonotypes between healthy human individuals. Findings of the study overall: Generation of non-shared clonotypes was less probable than generation of clonotypes shared by all four donors. Across subsets, estimated richness was generally greater for naive than for memory populations. Even with large depth, rarefaction showed that sorted-subset sequencing was incomplete.

There are a few counts of this clone. What it binds is not known. Sequencing used immunoSEQ multiplex PCR; TCRdb keeps in-frame clones, though not all of them. The data contain just over 2,000,000 clones, approximately 94% of them singletons. The naive CD8 fraction comprised CD45RO-negative cells positively selected for CCR7 and excluded terminally differentiated effector memory CD45RA+ cells. Every donor was a Caucasian adult from Nashville, Tennessee. The sequencing sample was made of naive CD8+ T cells sorted from blood. This clonotype was obtained from a man younger than 30 in good health.

The CDR3 DNA reads as TGTGCCAGCAGCGTAGATCCGGGGGCAAGGAACACTGAAGCTTTCTTT. Residues: CASSVDPGARNTEAFF. The chain combines TRBV9 with TRBJ1-1, with a weak D call TRBD1 (6 bases). V lost 0 bases to trimming and J lost 1 base, with 13 bases between them. The CDR3 length is 16 residues. Germline CDR1 reads SGDLS; CDR2 reads YYNGEE.